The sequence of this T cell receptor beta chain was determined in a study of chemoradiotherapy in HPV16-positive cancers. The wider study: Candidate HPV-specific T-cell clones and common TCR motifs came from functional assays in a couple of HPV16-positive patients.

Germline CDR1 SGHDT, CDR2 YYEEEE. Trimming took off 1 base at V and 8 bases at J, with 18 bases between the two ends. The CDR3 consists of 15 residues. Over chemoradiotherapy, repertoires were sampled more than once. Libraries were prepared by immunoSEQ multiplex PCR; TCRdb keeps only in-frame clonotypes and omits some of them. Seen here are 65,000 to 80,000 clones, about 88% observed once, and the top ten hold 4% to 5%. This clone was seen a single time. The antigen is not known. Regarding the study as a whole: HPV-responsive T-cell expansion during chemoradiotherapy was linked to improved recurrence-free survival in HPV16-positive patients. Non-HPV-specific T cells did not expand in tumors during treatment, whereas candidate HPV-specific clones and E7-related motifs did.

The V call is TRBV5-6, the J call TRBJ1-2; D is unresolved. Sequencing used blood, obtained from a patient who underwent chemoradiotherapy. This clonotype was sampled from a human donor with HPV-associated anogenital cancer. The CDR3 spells CASSLIRYTAGGYTF. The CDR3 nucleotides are TGTGCCAGCAGCTTGATTCGGTACACAGCAGGCGGCTACACCTTC.